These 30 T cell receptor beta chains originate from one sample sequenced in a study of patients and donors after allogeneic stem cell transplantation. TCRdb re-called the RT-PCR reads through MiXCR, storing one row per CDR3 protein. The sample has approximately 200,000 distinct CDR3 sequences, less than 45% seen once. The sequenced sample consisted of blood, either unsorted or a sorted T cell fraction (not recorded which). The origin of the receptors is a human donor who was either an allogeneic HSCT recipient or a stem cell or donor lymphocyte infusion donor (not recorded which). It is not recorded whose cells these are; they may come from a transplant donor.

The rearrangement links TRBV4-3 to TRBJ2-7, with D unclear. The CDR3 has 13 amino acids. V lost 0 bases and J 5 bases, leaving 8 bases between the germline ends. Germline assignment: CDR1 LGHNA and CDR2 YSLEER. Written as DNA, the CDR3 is TGCGCCAGCAGCCAAGATGGGGTACACGAGCAGTACTTC. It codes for CASSQDGVHEQYF.

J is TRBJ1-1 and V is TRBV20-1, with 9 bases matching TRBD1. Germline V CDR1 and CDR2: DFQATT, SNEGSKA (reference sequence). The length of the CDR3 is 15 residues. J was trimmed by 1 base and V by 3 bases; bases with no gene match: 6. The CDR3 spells CSASSAGQGNTEAFF. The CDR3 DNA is TGCAGTGCTAGTTCTGCGGGACAGGGGAACACTGAAGCTTTCTTT.

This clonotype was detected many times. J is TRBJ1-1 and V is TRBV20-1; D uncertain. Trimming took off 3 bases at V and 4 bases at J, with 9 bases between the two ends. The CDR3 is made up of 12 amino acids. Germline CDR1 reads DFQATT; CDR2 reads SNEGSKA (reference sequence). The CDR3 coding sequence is TGCAGTGCTAGCAGGAAAGGCACTGAAGCTTTCTTT. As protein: CSASRKGTEAFF.

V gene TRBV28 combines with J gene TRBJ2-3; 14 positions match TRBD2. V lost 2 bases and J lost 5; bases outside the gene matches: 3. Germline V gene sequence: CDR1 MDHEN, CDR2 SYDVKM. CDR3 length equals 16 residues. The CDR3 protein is CASSLAGTSGRDTQYF. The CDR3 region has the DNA TGTGCCAGCAGTTTAGCCGGGACTAGCGGGAGAGATACGCAGTATTTT.

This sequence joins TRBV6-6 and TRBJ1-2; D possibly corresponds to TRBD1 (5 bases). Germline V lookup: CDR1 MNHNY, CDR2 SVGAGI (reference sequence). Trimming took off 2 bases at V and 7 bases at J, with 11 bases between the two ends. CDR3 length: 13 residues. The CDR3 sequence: CASSYGDAAGYTF. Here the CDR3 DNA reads TGTGCCAGCAGTTACGGGGACGCGGCTGGCTACACCTTC.

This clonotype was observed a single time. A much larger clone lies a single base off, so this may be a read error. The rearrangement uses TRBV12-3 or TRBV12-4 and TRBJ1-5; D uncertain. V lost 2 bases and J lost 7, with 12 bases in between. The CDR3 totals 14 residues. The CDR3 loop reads CASSLRGSDQPQHF. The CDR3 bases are TGTGCCAGCAGTTTACGAGGGTCGGACCAGCCCCAGCATTTT.

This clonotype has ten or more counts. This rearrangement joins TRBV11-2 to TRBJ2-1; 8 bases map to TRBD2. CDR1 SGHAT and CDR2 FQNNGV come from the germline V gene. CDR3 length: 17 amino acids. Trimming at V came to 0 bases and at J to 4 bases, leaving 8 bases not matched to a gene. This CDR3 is CASSLDRGGRSYNEQFF. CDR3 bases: TGTGCCAGCAGCTTAGATCGTGGCGGGAGGTCTTACAATGAGCAGTTCTTC.

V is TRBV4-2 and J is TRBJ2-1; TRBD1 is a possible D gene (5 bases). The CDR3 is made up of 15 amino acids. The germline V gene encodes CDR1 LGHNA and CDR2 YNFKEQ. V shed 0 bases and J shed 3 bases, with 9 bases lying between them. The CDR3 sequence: CASSQDWGYYNEQFF. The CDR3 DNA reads TGTGCCAGCAGCCAAGATTGGGGCTACTACAATGAGCAGTTCTTC.

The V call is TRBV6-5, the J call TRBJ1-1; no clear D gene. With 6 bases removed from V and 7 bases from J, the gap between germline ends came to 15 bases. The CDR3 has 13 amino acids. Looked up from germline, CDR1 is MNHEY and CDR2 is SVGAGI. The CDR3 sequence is CASSHPRDGEAFF. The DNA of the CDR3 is TGTGCCAGCAGCCACCCCCGGGATGGTGAAGCTTTCTTT.

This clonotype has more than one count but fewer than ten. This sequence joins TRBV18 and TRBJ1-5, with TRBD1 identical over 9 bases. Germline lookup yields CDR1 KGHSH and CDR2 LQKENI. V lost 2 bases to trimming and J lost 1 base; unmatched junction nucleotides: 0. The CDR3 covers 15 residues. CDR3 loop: CASSPGTGSNQPQHF. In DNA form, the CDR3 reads TGTGCCAGCTCACCAGGGACAGGGAGCAATCAGCCCCAGCATTTT.

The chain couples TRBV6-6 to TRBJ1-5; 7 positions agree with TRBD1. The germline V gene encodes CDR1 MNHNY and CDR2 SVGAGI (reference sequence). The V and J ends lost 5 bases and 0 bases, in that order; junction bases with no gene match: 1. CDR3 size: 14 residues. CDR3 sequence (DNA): TGTGCCAGCAGTGGGACAGCTAGCAATCAGCCCCAGCATTTT. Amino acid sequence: CASSGTASNQPQHF.

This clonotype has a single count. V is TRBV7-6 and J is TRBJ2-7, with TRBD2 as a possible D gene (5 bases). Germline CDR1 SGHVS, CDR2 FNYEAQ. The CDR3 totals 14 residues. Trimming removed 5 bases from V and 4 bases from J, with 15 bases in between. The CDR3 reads CASSVRTSKYEQYF. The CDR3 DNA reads TGTGCCAGCAGCGTCAGGACTTCAAAATACGAGCAGTACTTC. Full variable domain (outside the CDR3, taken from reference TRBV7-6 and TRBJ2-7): GAGVSQSPRYKVTKRGQDVALRCDPISGHVSLYWYRQALGQGPEFLTYFNYEAQQDKSGLPNDRFSAERPEGSISTLTIQRTEQRDSAMYRCASSVRTSKYEQYFGPGTRLTVT.

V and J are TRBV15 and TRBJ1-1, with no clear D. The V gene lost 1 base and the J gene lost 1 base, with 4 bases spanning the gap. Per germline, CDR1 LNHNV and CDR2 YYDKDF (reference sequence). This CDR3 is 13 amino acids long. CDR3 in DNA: TGTGCCACCAGCAGAGTACGGAACACTGAAGCTTTCTTT. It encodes CATSRVRNTEAFF.

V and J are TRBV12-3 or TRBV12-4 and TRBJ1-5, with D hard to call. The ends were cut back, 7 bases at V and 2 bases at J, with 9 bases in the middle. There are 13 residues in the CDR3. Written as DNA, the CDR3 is TGTGCCAGCACCCGGGTTGGCAATCAGCCCCAGCATTTT. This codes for CASTRVGNQPQHF.

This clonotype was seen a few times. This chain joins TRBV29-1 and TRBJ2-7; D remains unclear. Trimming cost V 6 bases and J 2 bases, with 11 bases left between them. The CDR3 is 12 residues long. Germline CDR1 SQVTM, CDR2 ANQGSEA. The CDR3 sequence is CSVAWFTYEQYF. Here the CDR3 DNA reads TGCAGCGTGGCTTGGTTTACCTACGAGCAGTACTTC.

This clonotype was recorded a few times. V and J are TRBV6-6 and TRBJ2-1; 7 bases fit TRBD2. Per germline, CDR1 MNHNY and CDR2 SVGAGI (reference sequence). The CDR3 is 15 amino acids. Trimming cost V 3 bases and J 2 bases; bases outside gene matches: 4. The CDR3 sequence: CASSYGGGAYNEQFF. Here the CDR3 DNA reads TGTGCCAGCAGTTATGGGGGAGGGGCCTACAATGAGCAGTTCTTC.

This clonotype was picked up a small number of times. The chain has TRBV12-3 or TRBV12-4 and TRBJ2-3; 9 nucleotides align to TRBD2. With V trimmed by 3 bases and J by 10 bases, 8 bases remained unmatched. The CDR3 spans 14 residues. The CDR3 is CASSLELAGRAQYF. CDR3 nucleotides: TGTGCCAGCAGTTTGGAGCTAGCGGGACGAGCGCAGTATTTT.

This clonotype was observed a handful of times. The CDR3 loop is CASHRGSNEKLFF. The CDR3 DNA follows: TGCGCCAGCCACAGGGGATCGAATGAAAAACTGTTTTTT. The chain links TRBV5-1 to TRBJ1-4; 7 bases align to TRBD1. From germline, CDR1 is SGHRS and CDR2 YFSETQ. The CDR3 covers 13 residues. Unmatched junction bases numbered 5, after V lost 7 bases and J lost 5 bases.

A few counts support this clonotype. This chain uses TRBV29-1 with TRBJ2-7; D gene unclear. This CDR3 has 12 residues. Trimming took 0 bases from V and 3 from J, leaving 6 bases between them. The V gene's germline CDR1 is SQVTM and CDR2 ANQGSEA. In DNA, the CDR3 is TGCAGCGTTGAAGATCTGTACTACGAGCAGTACTTC. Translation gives CSVEDLYYEQYF.

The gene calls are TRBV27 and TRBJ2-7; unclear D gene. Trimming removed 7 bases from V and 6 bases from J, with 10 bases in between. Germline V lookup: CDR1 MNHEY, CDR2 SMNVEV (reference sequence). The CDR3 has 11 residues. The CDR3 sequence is CASTKGSEQYF. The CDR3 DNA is TGTGCCAGCACGAAGGGAAGCGAGCAGTACTTC.

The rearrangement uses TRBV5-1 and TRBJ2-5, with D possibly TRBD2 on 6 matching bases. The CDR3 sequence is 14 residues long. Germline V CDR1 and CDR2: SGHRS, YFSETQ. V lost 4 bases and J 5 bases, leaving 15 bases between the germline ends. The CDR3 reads CASSRGGIGETQYF. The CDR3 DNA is TGCGCCAGCAGCCGTGGGGGGATCGGTGAGACCCAGTACTTC.

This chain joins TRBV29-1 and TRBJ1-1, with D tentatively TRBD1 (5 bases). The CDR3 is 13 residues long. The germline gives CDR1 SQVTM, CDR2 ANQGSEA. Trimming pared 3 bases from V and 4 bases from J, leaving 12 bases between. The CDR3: CSVDNEGSTEAFF. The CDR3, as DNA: TGCAGCGTTGATAATGAGGGGAGCACTGAAGCTTTCTTT.

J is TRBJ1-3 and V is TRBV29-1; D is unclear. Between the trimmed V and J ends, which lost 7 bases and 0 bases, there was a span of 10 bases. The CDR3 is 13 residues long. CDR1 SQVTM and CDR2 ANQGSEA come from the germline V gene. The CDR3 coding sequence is TGCAGCGCTTACATACGCTCTGGAAACACCATATATTTT. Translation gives CSAYIRSGNTIYF.

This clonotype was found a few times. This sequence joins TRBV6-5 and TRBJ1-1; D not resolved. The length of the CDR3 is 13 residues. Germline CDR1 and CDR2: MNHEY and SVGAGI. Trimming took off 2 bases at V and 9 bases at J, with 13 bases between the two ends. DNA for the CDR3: TGTGCCAGCAGTTACGCTTCACCTTATCAAGCTTTCTTT. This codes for CASSYASPYQAFF.

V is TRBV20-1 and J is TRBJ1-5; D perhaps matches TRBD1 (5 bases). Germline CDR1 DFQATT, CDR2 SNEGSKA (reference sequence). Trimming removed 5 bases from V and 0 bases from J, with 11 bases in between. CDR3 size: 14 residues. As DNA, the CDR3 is TGCAGTGCTGGAGGGGCCGTTAGCAATCAGCCCCAGCATTTT. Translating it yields CSAGGAVSNQPQHF.

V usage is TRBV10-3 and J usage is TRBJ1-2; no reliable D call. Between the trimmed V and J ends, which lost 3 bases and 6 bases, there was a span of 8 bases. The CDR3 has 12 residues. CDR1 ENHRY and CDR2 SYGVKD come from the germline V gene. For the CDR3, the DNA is TGTGCCATCAGTGAAAGGCACCATGGCTACACCTTC. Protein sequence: CAISERHHGYTF.

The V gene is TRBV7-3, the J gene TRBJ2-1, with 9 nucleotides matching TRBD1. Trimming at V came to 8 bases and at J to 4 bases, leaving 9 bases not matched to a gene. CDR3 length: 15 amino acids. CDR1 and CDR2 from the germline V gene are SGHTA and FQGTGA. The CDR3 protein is CASARPGQGYNEQFF. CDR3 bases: TGTGCCAGCGCCCGTCCGGGACAGGGTTACAATGAGCAGTTCTTC. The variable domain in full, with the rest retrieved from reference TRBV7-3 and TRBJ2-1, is GAGVSQTPSNKVTEKGKYVELRCDPISGHTALYWYRQSLGQGPEFLIYFQGTGAADDSGLPNDRFFAVRPEGSVSTLKIQRTERGDSAVYLCASARPGQGYNEQFFGPGTRLTVL.

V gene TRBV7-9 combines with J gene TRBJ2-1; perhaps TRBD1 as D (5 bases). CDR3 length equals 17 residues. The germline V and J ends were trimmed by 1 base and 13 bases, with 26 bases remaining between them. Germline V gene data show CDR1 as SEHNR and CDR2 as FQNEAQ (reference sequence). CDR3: CASSLVLSGRAVRSQFF. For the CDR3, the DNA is TGTGCCAGCAGCTTAGTACTTTCCGGCAGGGCAGTTCGGAGCCAGTTCTTC.

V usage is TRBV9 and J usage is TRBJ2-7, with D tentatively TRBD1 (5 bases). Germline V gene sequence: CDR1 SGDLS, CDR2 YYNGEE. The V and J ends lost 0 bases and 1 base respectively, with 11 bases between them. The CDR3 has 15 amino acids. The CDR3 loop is CASSVALQASYEQYF. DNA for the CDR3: TGTGCCAGCAGCGTAGCGTTACAGGCGTCCTACGAGCAGTACTTC. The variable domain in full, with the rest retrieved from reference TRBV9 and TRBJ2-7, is DSGVTQTPKHLITATGQRVTLRCSPRSGDLSVYWYQQSLDQGLQFLIQYYNGEERAKGNILERFSAQQFPDLHSELNLSSLELGDSALYFCASSVALQASYEQYFGPGTRLTVT.

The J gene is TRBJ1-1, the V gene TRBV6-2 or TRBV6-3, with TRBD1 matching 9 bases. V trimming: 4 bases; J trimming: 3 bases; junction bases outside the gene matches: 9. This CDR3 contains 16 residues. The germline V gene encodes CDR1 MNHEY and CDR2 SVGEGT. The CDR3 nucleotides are TGTGCCAGCAGTTTAAGGGACAGGGTCGGAGACACTGAAGCTTTCTTT. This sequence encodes CASSLRDRVGDTEAFF.